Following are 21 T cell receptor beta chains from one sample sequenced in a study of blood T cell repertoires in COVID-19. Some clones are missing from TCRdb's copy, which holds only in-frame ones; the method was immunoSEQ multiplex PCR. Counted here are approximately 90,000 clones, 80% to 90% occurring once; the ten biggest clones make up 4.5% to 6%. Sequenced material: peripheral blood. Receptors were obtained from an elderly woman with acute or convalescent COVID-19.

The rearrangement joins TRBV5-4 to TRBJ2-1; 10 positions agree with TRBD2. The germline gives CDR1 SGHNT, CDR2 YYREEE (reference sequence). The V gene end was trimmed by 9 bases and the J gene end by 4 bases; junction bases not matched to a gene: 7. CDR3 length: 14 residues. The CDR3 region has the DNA TGTGCCACCTCTAAGCGGGAGGGATACAATGAGCAGTTCTTC. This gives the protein CATSKREGYNEQFF. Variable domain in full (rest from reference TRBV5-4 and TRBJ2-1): ETGVTQSPTHLIKTRGQQVTLRCSSQSGHNTVSWYQQALGQGPQFIFQYYREEENGRGNFPPRFSGLQFPNYSSELNVNALELDDSALYLCATSKREGYNEQFFGPGTRLTVL.

DNA for the CDR3: TGTGCCAGTGGGGACAGGGCTCGGGAGACCCAGTACTTC. Its translation is CASGDRARETQYF. The chain couples TRBV19 to TRBJ2-5; 9 bases map to TRBD1. The CDR3 is 13 residues long. The trim removed 8 bases at V and 5 bases at J, leaving 6 bases unmatched. From germline, CDR1 is LNHDA and CDR2 SQIVND (reference sequence).

The CDR3 sequence is CASRDGGAGTDTQYF. For the CDR3, the DNA is TGTGCCAGTAGAGATGGGGGGGCTGGCACAGATACGCAGTATTTT. This chain joins TRBV19 and TRBJ2-3; D perhaps matches TRBD2 (7 bases). Trimming took 6 bases from V and 1 from J, leaving 14 bases between them. Germline CDR1 LNHDA, CDR2 SQIVND (reference sequence). This CDR3 spans 15 amino acids.

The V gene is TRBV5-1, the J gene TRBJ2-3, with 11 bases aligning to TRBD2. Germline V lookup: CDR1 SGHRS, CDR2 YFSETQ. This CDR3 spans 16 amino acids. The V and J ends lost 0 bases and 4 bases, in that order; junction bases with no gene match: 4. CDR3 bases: TGCGCCAGCAGCTTGGTAGCGGGGGGGCCCCCAGATACGCAGTATTTT. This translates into CASSLVAGGPPDTQYF.

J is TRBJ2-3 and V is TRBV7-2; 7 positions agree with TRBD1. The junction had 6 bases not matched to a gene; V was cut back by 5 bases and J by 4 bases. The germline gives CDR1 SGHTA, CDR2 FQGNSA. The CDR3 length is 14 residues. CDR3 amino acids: CASSAYQGADTQYF. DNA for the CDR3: TGTGCCAGCAGCGCCTATCAGGGGGCAGATACGCAGTATTTT.

The CDR3 DNA is TGTGCCAGCAGTCGCACTACAGGGGGATTTACTGAAGCTTTCTTT. Its translation is CASSRTTGGFTEAFF. The rearrangement joins TRBV6-4 to TRBJ1-1, with 8 bases matching TRBD1. Trimming took 5 bases from V and 5 from J; bases not matched to a gene: 10. The CDR3 is made up of 15 amino acids. Germline V CDR1 and CDR2: MRHNA, SNTAGT.

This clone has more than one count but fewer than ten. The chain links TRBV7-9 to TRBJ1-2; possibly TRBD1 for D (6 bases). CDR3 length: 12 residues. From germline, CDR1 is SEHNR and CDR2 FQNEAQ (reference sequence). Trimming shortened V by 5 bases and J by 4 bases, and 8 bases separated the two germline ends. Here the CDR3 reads CASSADSYGYTF. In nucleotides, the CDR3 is TGTGCCAGCAGCGCGGACAGCTATGGCTACACCTTC.

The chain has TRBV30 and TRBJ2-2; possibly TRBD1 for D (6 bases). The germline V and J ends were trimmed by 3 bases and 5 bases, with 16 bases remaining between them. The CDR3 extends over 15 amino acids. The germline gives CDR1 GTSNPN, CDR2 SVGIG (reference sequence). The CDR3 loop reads CAWREQGRRTGELFF. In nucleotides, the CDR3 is TGTGCCTGGAGGGAACAGGGTAGGAGGACCGGGGAGCTGTTTTTT.

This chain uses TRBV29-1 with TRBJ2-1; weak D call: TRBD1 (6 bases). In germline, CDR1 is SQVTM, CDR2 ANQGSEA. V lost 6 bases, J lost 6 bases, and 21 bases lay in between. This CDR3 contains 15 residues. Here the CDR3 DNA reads TGCAGCGTCGGGACCACGGGACACCTAGGCAATGAGCAGTTCTTC. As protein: CSVGTTGHLGNEQFF.

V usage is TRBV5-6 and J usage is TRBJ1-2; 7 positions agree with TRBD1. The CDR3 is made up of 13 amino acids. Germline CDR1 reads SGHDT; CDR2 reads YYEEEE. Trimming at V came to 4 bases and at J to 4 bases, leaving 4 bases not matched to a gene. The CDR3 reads CASSDRVVYGYTF. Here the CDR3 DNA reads TGTGCCAGCAGCGACAGGGTAGTCTATGGCTACACCTTC.

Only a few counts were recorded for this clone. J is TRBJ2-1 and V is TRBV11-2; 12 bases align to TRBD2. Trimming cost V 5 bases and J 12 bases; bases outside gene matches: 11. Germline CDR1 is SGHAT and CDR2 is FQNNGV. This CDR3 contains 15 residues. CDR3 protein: CASSPVSSGGAAQFF. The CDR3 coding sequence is TGTGCCAGCAGCCCCGTCTCTAGCGGGGGGGCGGCGCAGTTCTTC.

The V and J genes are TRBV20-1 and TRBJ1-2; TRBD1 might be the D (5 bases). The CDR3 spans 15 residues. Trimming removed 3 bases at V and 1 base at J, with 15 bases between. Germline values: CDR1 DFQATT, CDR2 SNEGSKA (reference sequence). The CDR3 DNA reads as TGCAGTGCTAGTTTGAGACAGAGACTTAACTATGGCTACACCTTC. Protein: CSASLRQRLNYGYTF.

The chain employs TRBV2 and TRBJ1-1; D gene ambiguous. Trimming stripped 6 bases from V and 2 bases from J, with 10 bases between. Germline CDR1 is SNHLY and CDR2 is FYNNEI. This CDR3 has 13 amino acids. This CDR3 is CASRAGINTEAFF. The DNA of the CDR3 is TGTGCCAGCAGGGCCGGGATCAACACTGAAGCTTTCTTT.

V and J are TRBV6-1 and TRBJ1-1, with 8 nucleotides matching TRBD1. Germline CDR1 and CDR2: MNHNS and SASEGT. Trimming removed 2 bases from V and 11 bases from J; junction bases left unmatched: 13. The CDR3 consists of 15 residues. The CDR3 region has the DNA TGTGCCAGCAGTGAAACTTGGGTACAGGGGGGTGAGGCTTTCTTT. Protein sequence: CASSETWVQGGEAFF.

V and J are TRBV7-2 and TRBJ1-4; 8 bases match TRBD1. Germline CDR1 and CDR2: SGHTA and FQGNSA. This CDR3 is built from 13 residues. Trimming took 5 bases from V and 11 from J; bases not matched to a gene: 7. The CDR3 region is CASSQTGTGKLFF. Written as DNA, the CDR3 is TGTGCCAGCAGCCAGACCGGGACAGGCAAACTGTTTTTT. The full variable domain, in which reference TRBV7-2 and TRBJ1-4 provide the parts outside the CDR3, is GAGVSQSPSNKVTEKGKDVELRCDPISGHTALYWYRQSLGQGLEFLIYFQGNSAPDKSGLPSDRFSAERTGGSVSTLTIQRTQQEDSAVYLCASSQTGTGKLFFGSGTQLSVL.

The CDR3: CASSSASGQGRETQYF. CDR3 nucleotide sequence: TGTGCCAGCAGTTCCGCTTCGGGACAGGGCCGAGAGACCCAGTACTTC. The chain uses TRBV6-5 and TRBJ2-5; 9 bases agree with TRBD1. Germline values: CDR1 MNHEY, CDR2 SVGAGI. CDR3 length: 16 residues. V was clipped by 4 bases and J by 4 bases; unmatched bases: 10.

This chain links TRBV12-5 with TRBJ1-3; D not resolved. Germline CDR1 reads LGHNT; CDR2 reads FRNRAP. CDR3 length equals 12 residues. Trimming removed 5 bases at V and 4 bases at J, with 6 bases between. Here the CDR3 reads CASGAEGNTIYF. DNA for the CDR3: TGTGCTAGTGGTGCCGAGGGAAACACCATATATTTT.

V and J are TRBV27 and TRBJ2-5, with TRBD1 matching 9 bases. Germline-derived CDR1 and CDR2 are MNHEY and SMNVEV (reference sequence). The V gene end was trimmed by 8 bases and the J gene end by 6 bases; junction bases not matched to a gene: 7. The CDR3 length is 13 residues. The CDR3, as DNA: TGTGCCAGCGAGGGACAGGGTACGAAGACCCAGTACTTC. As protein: CASEGQGTKTQYF.

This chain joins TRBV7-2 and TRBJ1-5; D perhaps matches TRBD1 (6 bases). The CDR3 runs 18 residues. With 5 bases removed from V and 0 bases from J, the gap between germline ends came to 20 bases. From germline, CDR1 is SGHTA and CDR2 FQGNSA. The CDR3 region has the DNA TGTGCCAGCAGCCCCCCGGGACACCTAACTTATAGCAATCAGCCCCAGCATTTT. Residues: CASSPPGHLTYSNQPQHF.

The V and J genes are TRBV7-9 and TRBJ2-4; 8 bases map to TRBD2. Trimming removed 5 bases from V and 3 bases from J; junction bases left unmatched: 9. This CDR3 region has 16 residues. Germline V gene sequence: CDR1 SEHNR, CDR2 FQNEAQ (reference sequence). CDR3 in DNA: TGTGCCAGCAGCCCACCGGGGGGGCGGGACAAAAACATTCAGTACTTC. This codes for CASSPPGGRDKNIQYF.

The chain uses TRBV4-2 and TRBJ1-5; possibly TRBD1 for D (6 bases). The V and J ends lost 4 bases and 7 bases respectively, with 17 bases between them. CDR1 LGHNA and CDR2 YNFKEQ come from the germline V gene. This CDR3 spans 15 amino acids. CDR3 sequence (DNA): TGTGCCAGCAGCCCCACCGGGGGGGCCGAGCAGCCCCAGCATTTT. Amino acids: CASSPTGGAEQPQHF.